The entry below describes one T cell receptor (beta chain). Its specific antigen is unknown. Nothing much larger sits one base from this clone, and base qualities are not available. Whole blood was collected in K2EDTA tubes by collaborating institutions according to the institutions' own protocols. For TCRbeta analysis, collaborator samples were shipped as frozen whole blood, as isolated PBMCs, or as DNA extracted from either sample type. TCRbeta CDR3 regions were amplified from genomic DNA using the immunoSEQ Assay, a bias-controlled multiplex PCR. The study's own analysis went as follows. Nucleated cell counts per sample were estimated from amplification of reference gene primers within the assay. Sequence reads were collapsed and filtered to measure the absolute abundance of every unique TCRbeta CDR3 rearrangement. Productive Simpson clonality was computed per sample as the square root of Simpson's diversity index over productive rearrangements. The clones in this table, taken by TCRdb from immuneACCESS, are in-frame only. Not every clone is retained; where verified, under half of the shortfall comes from an unresolved V gene, and the cause of the rest is unknown. V, J and clone size were drawn from that table, and D and trimming were deduced from the DNA. The sample includes 150,000 to 200,000 clones, with 75% to 85% observed a single time. The top ten hold less than 7% of the sample.

This record belongs to a study of blood T cell repertoires in COVID-19 (dated by TCRdb to between 2020 and 2021). Regarding the study in general: Samples from collaborators originated in the United States, Italy and Spain and spanned both the acute and convalescent phases of COVID-19. The material from the prospective study consisted of cDNA or gDNA derived from T cells, B-cell-depleted T cells, or PBMCs. Subjects who had been exposed to COVID-19, were actively infected with it, or had recovered from it provided the deeply sampled blood TCRbeta repertoires that made up the dataset. The repertoires were released in a freely available public database meant as a resource for research on the immune response to SARS-CoV-2. Samples were obtained from the ongoing ImmuneRACE study (first 160 participants) and from 1,000 to 1,500 subjects provided by 6 global collaborators. Sample metadata almost always included a de-identified subject ID, COVID-19 status, age in years and sex. HLA class I and class II types, where available, came from metadata supplied by the sample provider rather than from assay-based typing.

V has 4 bases trimmed and J has 2 bases trimmed; junction bases matching no gene number 3. Spanning cysteine to phenylalanine, the CDR3 consists of 15 amino acids. Just the 45-base CDR3 DNA is kept, in frame starting at base 1. Reading the germline V gene (reference sequence) gives CDR1 LGHDT and CDR2 YNNKEL. What the authors observed across the whole study: The quantity of clinical and demographic metadata differed by source and by participant and was supplied without curation.

The chain is made from TRBV3-1 (or the pseudogene TRBV3-2) and TRBJ2-3; 10 central nucleotides agree with TRBD2. The TCR was taken from a man between 60 and 75 years old with acute or convalescent COVID-19. Specimen: peripheral blood. The CDR3 region has the sequence CASSPTSGITDTQYF. The bases read TGTGCCAGCAGCCCAACTAGCGGGATCACAGATACGCAGTATTTT.